One and the same sample provided the 8 T cell receptor beta chains below, sequenced in a study of blood T cell repertoires in COVID-19. Only in-frame clones appear in the TCRdb table, and some are missing; sequencing was by immunoSEQ multiplex PCR. The repertoire includes some 250,000 clones, roughly nine tenths of them detected once, and around 1.3% sits in the top ten. Source material: PBMCs or T cells enriched from blood (not recorded which). The receptors derive from a human donor in a cohort exposed to, infected with or recovered from COVID-19 (not recorded which). The donor label of this sample is uncertain.

V gene TRBV6-1 combines with J gene TRBJ1-6; D unresolved. Trimming pared 2 bases from V and 6 bases from J, leaving 17 bases between. The CDR3 consists of 17 residues. Germline loops: CDR1 MNHNS, CDR2 SASEGT. CDR3 DNA sequence: TGTGCCAGCAGTGAACTCCCCGGAGCTCGTGCTAATTCACCCCTCCACTTT. It is translated as CASSELPGARANSPLHF.

The rearrangement joins TRBV19 to TRBJ1-2; 12 nucleotides match TRBD1. V was clipped by 5 bases and J by 8 bases; unmatched bases: 6. The CDR3 is made up of 14 amino acids. Per the germline V gene, CDR1 is LNHDA and CDR2 is SQIVND (reference sequence). The CDR3 coding sequence is TGTGCCAGTAGTCCGGGACAGGGGGCGTCGGGCTACACCTTC. Amino acid sequence: CASSPGQGASGYTF.

This chain links TRBV2 with TRBJ1-2; D not resolved. The CDR3 has 16 residues. The V and J ends lost 2 bases and 4 bases respectively, with 17 bases between them. Germline V gene data show CDR1 as SNHLY and CDR2 as FYNNEI. CDR3 DNA: TGTGCCAGCAGTGAAACAATGGCGGCTATGTCCTATGGCTACACCTTC. Translated, it gives CASSETMAAMSYGYTF.

This chain links TRBV27 with TRBJ2-3, with D perhaps matching TRBD2 (6 bases). Germline CDR1 reads MNHEY; CDR2 reads SMNVEV (reference sequence). The CDR3 runs to 17 residues. With 5 bases removed from V and 0 bases from J, the gap between germline ends came to 18 bases. In DNA, the CDR3 is TGTGCCAGCAGTCGCCAGCCGGGACTCCCTAGCACAGATACGCAGTATTTT. This sequence encodes CASSRQPGLPSTDTQYF.

The chain uses TRBV11-2 and TRBJ2-1; weak D call: TRBD2 (5 bases). Germline-derived CDR1 and CDR2 are SGHAT and FQNNGV. The V gene lost 5 bases and the J gene lost 8 bases, with 19 bases spanning the gap. This CDR3 is 15 amino acids long. The CDR3 sequence is CASSPPEGHRDEQFF. The CDR3, as DNA: TGTGCCAGCAGCCCCCCTGAGGGCCATAGGGATGAGCAGTTCTTC.

This sequence joins TRBV4-1 and TRBJ2-7; 8 nucleotides match TRBD2. CDR3 length equals 15 residues. Germline CDR1 reads MGHRA; CDR2 reads YSYEKL. V lost 1 base, J lost 2 bases, and 4 bases stayed unmatched. In DNA, the CDR3 is TGCGCCAGCAGCCAAGTAAATAGCGGGGCCTACGAGCAGTACTTC. It specifies CASSQVNSGAYEQYF.

This chain joins TRBV5-1 and TRBJ2-5, with 9 nucleotides matching TRBD1. CDR3 length: 15 amino acids. Germline V gives CDR1 SGHRS, CDR2 YFSETQ. After removal of 3 bases from V and 2 bases from J, the junction contained 5 bases not matched to a gene. For the CDR3, the DNA is TGCGCCAGCAGCTGGGTTGGGACAGGGCAAGAGACCCAGTACTTC. This sequence encodes CASSWVGTGQETQYF.

As DNA, the CDR3 is TGTGCCAGCAGGGGTCAGCGGGACACCGGGGAGCTGTTTTTT. It encodes CASRGQRDTGELFF. The V and J genes are TRBV6-5 and TRBJ2-2, with a possible D match to TRBD2 (6 bases). Trimming pared 6 bases from V and 3 bases from J, leaving 11 bases between. Germline V CDR1 and CDR2: MNHEY, SVGAGI. The CDR3 is made up of 14 amino acids.